These 25 T cell receptor beta chains came from one sample sequenced in a study of blood T cells in healthy people across ages. The authors ran a second PCR of roughly 6 to 12 cycles using a sample-barcoded 5' primer and a J-beta primer mix. TCRdb called the 5' RACE reads again in MiXCR, with one record for every CDR3 protein. The repertoire holds approximately 880,000 distinct CDR3 sequences, with around 46% as singletons. The sequenced sample was blood. These receptors all come from a man in his thirties or forties in good health.

This clonotype was observed a few times. The chain employs TRBV10-3 and TRBJ2-5; tentatively, D is TRBD1 or TRBD2 (6 bases each). V dropped 3 bases and J dropped 6 bases, with 20 bases sitting between them. The CDR3 sequence is 16 residues long. Germline CDR1 is ENHRY and CDR2 is SYGVKD. The CDR3 region is CAISDYNTGRIQTQYF. For the CDR3, the DNA is TGTGCCATCAGTGATTATAATACAGGGAGGATACAGACCCAGTACTTC.

A word on this clonotype: Its ends do not fully match the called genes, so a read error is possible. In nucleotides, the CDR3 is TGCGCCAGCAGTGAGTTACCTAGCGGGGCCCCAGAGACCCATTACTTC. It specifies CASSELPSGAPETHYF. The chain recombines TRBV10-2 with TRBJ2-5; 9 bases fit TRBD2. This CDR3 has 16 amino acids. CDR1 is WSHSY and CDR2 is SAAADI in the germline V gene.

This clonotype was picked up a small number of times. In nucleotides, the CDR3 is TGCAGTGCCCCCAGCGGGGGGGCCTACGAGCAGTACTTC. It yields the protein CSAPSGGAYEQYF. The chain combines TRBV20-1 with TRBJ2-4, with TRBD2 matching over 10 bases. TRBJ2-7 explains the end of the DNA better; the J call may be wrong. Per germline, CDR1 DFQATT and CDR2 SNEGSKA (reference sequence). This CDR3 comprises 13 residues.

CDR3 loop: CASSYQTNSGRQYF. Here the CDR3 DNA reads TGTGCCAGCAGCTACCAAACTAATAGCGGGAGACAGTACTTC. This chain uses TRBV12-3 or TRBV12-4 with TRBJ2-7, with 9 nucleotides matching TRBD2. This CDR3 spans 14 amino acids. Trimming removed 6 bases from V and 10 bases from J; junction bases left unmatched: 13.

The chain carries TRBV7-2 and TRBJ2-3, with a weak D call TRBD1 (5 bases). The V gene lost 2 bases and the J gene lost 0 bases, with 12 bases spanning the gap. The germline V gene encodes CDR1 SGHTA and CDR2 FQGNSA. The CDR3 covers 16 residues. The CDR3 spells CASSLFRAPSTDTQYF. The CDR3 nucleotides read TGTGCCAGCAGCTTATTCAGGGCCCCTAGCACAGATACGCAGTATTTT.

The chain has TRBV4-3 and TRBJ1-6, with D perhaps TRBD1 (5 bases). The V gene lost 4 bases and the J gene lost 5 bases, with 15 bases spanning the gap. Germline CDR1 reads LGHNA; CDR2 reads YSLEER. The CDR3 extends over 16 amino acids. In DNA form, the CDR3 reads TGCGCCAGCAGCCCCGGCTTGGGGCGACATAATTCACCCCTCCACTTT. This sequence encodes CASSPGLGRHNSPLHF.

The genes are TRBV6-5 and TRBJ1-6; D is uncertain. V was cut by 8 bases and J by 9 bases, with 11 bases left in between. CDR3 length equals 12 residues. Germline V lookup: CDR1 MNHEY, CDR2 SVGAGI. The chain's CDR3 is CASRAVGSPLHF. The CDR3 nucleotides read TGTGCCAGCCGGGCCGTAGGTTCACCCCTCCACTTT.

This clonotype was seen ten or more times. The V gene is TRBV7-9, the J gene TRBJ1-2; 9 bases are a match to TRBD1. CDR1 and CDR2 from the germline V gene are SEHNR and FQNEAQ (reference sequence). The CDR3 spans 13 residues. Unmatched junction bases numbered 2, after V lost 5 bases and J lost 4 bases. The CDR3 reads CASSPTGGYGYTF. Written as DNA, the CDR3 is TGTGCCAGCAGCCCGACAGGGGGCTATGGCTACACCTTC.

J is TRBJ1-1 and V is TRBV19, with D tentatively TRBD1 (6 bases). This CDR3 has 15 residues. The V gene's germline CDR1 is LNHDA and CDR2 SQIVND (reference sequence). V lost 3 bases and J lost 5, with 16 bases in between. The CDR3 loop reads CASSIQGQSGTEAFF. The DNA for the CDR3 is TGTGCCAGTAGTATCCAGGGACAAAGCGGAACTGAAGCTTTCTTT. The full variable domain, completed using reference TRBV19 and TRBJ1-1, is DGGITQSPKYLFRKEGQNVTLSCEQNLNHDAMYWYRQDPGQGLRLIYYSQIVNDFQKGDIAEGYSVSREKKESFPLTVTSAQKNPTAFYLCASSIQGQSGTEAFFGQGTRLTVV.

This clonotype was counted once. This chain uses TRBV27 with TRBJ1-2; tentative D call: TRBD1 (6 bases). V shed 6 bases and J shed 3 bases, with 14 bases lying between them. This CDR3 is built from 14 residues. Germline V CDR1 and CDR2: MNHEY, SMNVEV (reference sequence). The CDR3 loop is CASSPYRADYGYTF. DNA for the CDR3: TGTGCCAGCAGCCCCTACAGGGCAGACTATGGCTACACCTTC.

V gene TRBV29-1 combines with J gene TRBJ1-1, with D possibly being TRBD1 (5 bases). Per the germline V gene, CDR1 is SQVTM and CDR2 is ANQGSEA. V was pared by 7 bases and J by 1 base, with 10 bases between. This CDR3 is built from 12 residues. In DNA, the CDR3 is TGCAGCGGGGACCGATGGAACACTGAAGCTTTCTTT. Translation: CSGDRWNTEAFF.

This rearrangement joins TRBV4-1 to TRBJ1-6; D is undetermined. Germline V gene data show CDR1 as MGHRA and CDR2 as YSYEKL. The CDR3 length is 16 residues. With 0 bases removed from V and 6 bases from J, the gap between germline ends came to 12 bases. This CDR3 is CASSQDVGTVNSPLHF. In DNA form, the CDR3 reads TGCGCCAGCAGCCAAGATGTCGGCACGGTTAATTCACCCCTCCACTTT.

CDR3 residues: CASTGQYF. The CDR3 DNA reads TGTGCCAGCACGGGCCAGTACTTC. This chain joins TRBV6-1 and TRBJ2-5, with D unresolved. The CDR3 runs to 8 residues. Germline V gives CDR1 MNHNS, CDR2 SASEGT. Trimming took off 7 bases at V and 10 bases at J, with 4 bases between the two ends.

The DNA for the CDR3 is TGTGCCAGCATCACCCACAGACTAGCGGGAGGCCTCGGGAATGAGCAGTACTTC. It translates to CASITHRLAGGLGNEQYF. The chain employs TRBV28 and TRBJ2-7, with 13 nucleotides matching TRBD2. The CDR3 length is 18 residues. V trimming: 7 bases; J trimming: 7 bases; junction bases outside the gene matches: 19. Germline CDR1 reads MDHEN; CDR2 reads SYDVKM. The complete variable domain, with remaining parts taken from reference TRBV28 and TRBJ2-7, reads DVKVTQSSRYLVKRTGEKVFLECVQDMDHENMFWYRQDPGLGLRLIYFSYDVKMKEKGDIPEGYSVSREKKERFSLILESASTNQTSMYLCASITHRLAGGLGNEQYFGPGTRLTVT.

The chain carries TRBV30 and TRBJ2-7; D unresolved. This CDR3 contains 12 residues. The germline CDR1 and CDR2 sequences are GTSNPN and SVGIG (reference sequence). V shed 2 bases and J shed 3 bases, with 8 bases lying between them. The CDR3 spells CAWSPGLYEQYF. CDR3 bases: TGTGCCTGGAGTCCCGGGCTCTACGAGCAGTACTTC.

The chain is built from TRBV6-5 and TRBJ1-1; D not certain. The CDR3 spans 14 residues. Trimming removed 5 bases at V and 1 base at J, with 11 bases between. The germline CDR1 and CDR2 sequences are MNHEY and SVGAGI. In DNA, the CDR3 is TGTGCCAGCAGTAGTAGGTGGGAGAACACTGAAGCTTTCTTT. Its protein product is CASSSRWENTEAFF.

Of note for this clonotype: One end of the junction varies from germline; a read error may be responsible. The chain has TRBV3-1 and TRBJ1-2; D remains ambiguous. The germline V gene encodes CDR1 LGHDT and CDR2 YNNKEL (reference sequence). The CDR3 length is 15 residues. The CDR3 reads CASSQGAGPNYGYTF. As DNA, the CDR3 is TGTGCCAGCAGCCAAGGAGCGGGTCCTAACTATGGTTACACCTTC.

A few counts support this clonotype. The V and J genes are TRBV6-2 or TRBV6-3 and TRBJ2-7; TRBD2 matches 8 bases. The trim removed 6 bases at V and 2 bases at J, leaving 9 bases unmatched. The CDR3 totals 15 residues. Germline CDR1 and CDR2: MNHEY and SVGEGT. This CDR3 is CASSLTASGPYEQYF. In DNA, the CDR3 is TGTGCCAGCAGCCTGACCGCTAGCGGGCCCTACGAGCAGTACTTC.

This clonotype was counted only a few times. This chain links TRBV29-1 with TRBJ2-5, with D perhaps matching TRBD1 (6 bases). CDR3 size: 16 residues. Germline CDR1 is SQVTM and CDR2 is ANQGSEA. Trimming shortened V by 0 bases and J by 5 bases, and 19 bases separated the two germline ends. The CDR3 spells CSVEDRTGLTRETQYF. CDR3 in DNA: TGCAGCGTTGAAGATCGAACAGGGTTGACACGGGAGACCCAGTACTTC.

The V call is TRBV24-1, the J call TRBJ2-4; D tentatively reads TRBD1 or TRBD2 (6 bases each). The tail of the sequence fits TRBJ2-7 better, so the J call may be wrong. The germline V gene has CDR1 KGHDR and CDR2 SFDVKD. The CDR3 length is 17 residues. CDR3 coding DNA: TGTGCCACCAGTGATCAAAGCCCGAGACAGGAGGGCTACGAGCAGTACTTC. Encoded protein: CATSDQSPRQEGYEQYF.

This clonotype appeared a single time. CDR3 sequence (DNA): TGTGCCAGCAGCTTAAGTGGTACGGAGTCATCCTACGAGCAGTACTTC. Its protein product is CASSLSGTESSYEQYF. This chain uses TRBV7-2 with TRBJ2-1; no clear D gene. The J call is uncertain, as TRBJ2-7 better fits the DNA end. Germline-derived CDR1 and CDR2 are SGHTA and FQGNSA. The CDR3 has 16 residues.

The chain joins TRBV20-1 to TRBJ1-2; TRBD1 agrees at 7 bases. Per germline, CDR1 DFQATT and CDR2 SNEGSKA (reference sequence). The junction had 11 bases not matched to a gene; V was cut back by 5 bases and J by 5 bases. The CDR3 totals 14 residues. The CDR3 nucleotides are TGCAGTGCTGGGGGTGGGGACAGACTGTATGGCTACACCTTC. Amino acid sequence: CSAGGGDRLYGYTF.

This chain uses TRBV4-3 with TRBJ1-4; 10 positions match TRBD1. The CDR3 is 15 residues long. Trimming cost V 3 bases and J 5 bases; bases outside gene matches: 3. Germline V CDR1 and CDR2: LGHNA, YSLEER. CDR3: CASSQGTGVNEKLFF. The CDR3 DNA reads TGCGCCAGCAGCCAGGGGACAGGGGTAAATGAAAAACTGTTTTTT.

J is TRBJ1-1 and V is TRBV2, with D maybe TRBD1 (5 bases). The length of the CDR3 is 15 residues. Trimming left V 6 bases short and J 1 base short, with 15 bases between. Per the germline V gene, CDR1 is SNHLY and CDR2 is FYNNEI. CDR3 sequence reads: CASSDWTRTNTEAFF. The CDR3 DNA reads as TGTGCCAGCAGCGACTGGACACGGACGAACACTGAAGCTTTCTTT.

Concerning this clonotype: A much larger clone differs by one base, so this may be a read error. This chain connects TRBV3-1 to TRBJ2-1; weak D call: TRBD2 (5 bases). CDR1 LGHDT and CDR2 YNNKEL come from the germline V gene (reference sequence). Between the trimmed V and J ends, which lost 4 bases and 4 bases, there was a span of 5 bases. This CDR3 has 12 residues. Here the CDR3 reads CASSREYNEQFF. In DNA, the CDR3 is TGTGCCAGCAGCCGGGAGTACAATGAGCAGTTCTTC.